Below are 9 T cell receptor beta chains sequenced from a single sample in a study of blood T cell repertoires in COVID-19. The protocol was immunoSEQ multiplex PCR, while the TCRdb copy is restricted to in-frame clones and leaves out a portion. This table holds some 160,000 clones, 89% found once. Source material: peripheral blood. Receptors originate from a man in his sixties with acute or convalescent COVID-19.

This sequence joins TRBV7-8 and TRBJ2-2; possibly TRBD1 for D (6 bases). This CDR3 region has 16 residues. Germline V gives CDR1 SGHVS, CDR2 FQNEAQ. The V gene lost 1 base and the J gene lost 6 bases, with 15 bases spanning the gap. CDR3 region: CASSLGSGQTSGELFF. CDR3 bases: TGTGCCAGCAGCTTAGGATCAGGACAGACGTCCGGGGAGCTGTTTTTT. Combining the CDR3 with reference TRBV7-8 and TRBJ2-2 gives the whole variable domain GAGVSQSPRYKVAKRGQDVALRCDPISGHVSLFWYQQALGQGPEFLTYFQNEAQLDKSGLPSDRFFAERPEGSVSTLKIQRTQQEDSAVYLCASSLGSGQTSGELFFGEGSRLTVL.

This clone came up once. DNA for the CDR3: TGTGCCAGCTCACCACGACAGGGTACTATAGTCGGGGTTAACTATGGCTACACCTTC. It is translated as CASSPRQGTIVGVNYGYTF. The chain combines TRBV18 with TRBJ1-2; 7 nucleotides agree with TRBD1. The germline V gene has CDR1 KGHSH and CDR2 LQKENI. The CDR3 runs 19 residues. Trimming removed 1 base from V and 1 base from J; junction bases left unmatched: 15.

The V call is TRBV19, the J call TRBJ1-5; 11 bases agree with TRBD1. J was trimmed by 4 bases and V by 6 bases; bases with no gene match: 5. Germline-derived CDR1 and CDR2 are LNHDA and SQIVND (reference sequence). The length of the CDR3 is 15 residues. DNA for the CDR3: TGTGCCAGTAGCCAAGGACAGGGGGCGAATCAGCCCCAGCATTTT. This encodes CASSQGQGANQPQHF.

This clone was seen a handful of times. The V and J genes are TRBV6-2 or TRBV6-3 and TRBJ2-7; perhaps TRBD1 as D (6 bases). V shed 6 bases and J shed 5 bases, with 14 bases lying between them. CDR3 length: 13 amino acids. The V gene's germline CDR1 is MNHEY and CDR2 SVGEGT. The CDR3 protein is CASSPQGINEQYF. The CDR3 DNA sequence: TGTGCCAGCAGCCCCCAGGGGATTAACGAGCAGTACTTC.

The rearrangement links TRBV5-1 to TRBJ2-7, with a tentative D call TRBD1 (5 bases). The CDR3 runs to 15 residues. Germline CDR1 SGHRS, CDR2 YFSETQ. V was pared by 7 bases and J by 5 bases, with 22 bases between. The DNA for the CDR3 is TGCGCCAGCGCTCCCTCAGGGTATCAAAATGACGAGCAGTACTTC. Its translation: CASAPSGYQNDEQYF.

The chain links TRBV5-6 to TRBJ1-2; TRBD1 agrees at 11 bases. V gave up 4 bases and J gave up 7 bases; unmatched junction bases: 3. Looked up from germline, CDR1 is SGHDT and CDR2 is YYEEEE. The CDR3 spans 13 residues. DNA for the CDR3: TGTGCCAGCAGCCCGGACAGGGGGCTTGGCTACACCTTC. Translation gives CASSPDRGLGYTF. Variable domain in full (rest from reference TRBV5-6 and TRBJ1-2): DAGVTQSPTHLIKTRGQQVTLRCSPKSGHDTVSWYQQALGQGPQFIFQYYEEEERQRGNFPDRFSGHQFPNYSSELNVNALLLGDSALYLCASSPDRGLGYTFGSGTRLTVV.

This sequence joins TRBV9 and TRBJ1-3; the D gene is possibly TRBD1 (6 bases). Germline CDR1 and CDR2: SGDLS and YYNGEE. V was pared by 4 bases and J by 1 base, with 9 bases between. This CDR3 is 14 amino acids long. CDR3 in amino acids: CASSRGGSGNTIYF. The CDR3 DNA reads as TGTGCCAGCAGCAGAGGGGGATCTGGAAACACCATATATTTT.

The gene calls are TRBV10-2 and TRBJ1-5; 7 nucleotides align to TRBD1. The germline gives CDR1 WSHSY, CDR2 SAAADI. V shed 6 bases, J shed 3 bases, and the junction held 8 bases outside the gene matches. This CDR3 has 15 residues. DNA for the CDR3: TGCGCCAGCAGGACCGACAGGGAGATCAATCAGCCCCAGCATTTT. This gives the protein CASRTDREINQPQHF.

Only one count was recorded for this clone. The chain employs TRBV5-5 and TRBJ1-1; D is unresolved. Trimming took off 0 bases at V and 7 bases at J, with 16 bases between the two ends. This CDR3 region has 15 residues. From germline, CDR1 is SGHKS and CDR2 YYEKEE (reference sequence). The CDR3 coding sequence is TGTGCCAGCAGCTTGGAAGGCGCGGGAATTGATGAAGCTTTCTTT. Amino acids: CASSLEGAGIDEAFF. Full variable domain (outside the CDR3, taken from reference TRBV5-5 and TRBJ1-1): DAGVTQSPTHLIKTRGQQVTLRCSPISGHKSVSWYQQVLGQGPQFIFQYYEKEERGRGNFPDRFSARQFPNYSSELNVNALLLGDSALYLCASSLEGAGIDEAFFGQGTRLTVV.